This T cell receptor (beta chain) was profiled in a study of human T cells and chemical hapten exposure. For the study at large: Doses of diphenylcyclopropenone went to the patients' scalps weekly throughout the approximately 24-week study.

From the RACE reads, TCRdb called clonotypes with MiXCR, one entry per CDR3 protein. The sample has just over 80,000 distinct CDR3 sequences, approximately 11% seen once. Findings and caveats of the study: Expanded TCRs produced significantly more large CDR3 similarity clusters than controls did. With DPC sensitization, TCRs exceeding 1 in 1000 frequency showed no change.

On this clonotype: Its antigen is not known.

The time point is: patch test 1, 2 weeks after DPC sensitization. Specified treatment: therapeutic diphenylcyclopropenone sensitization with weekly scalp DPC. Sequencing used whole blood, obtained in connection with sensitization to the hapten diphenylcyclopropenone (DPC). The receptor comes from a woman aged 50 to 60 with alopecia areata. Some clones in this sample may be carry-over from other donors' samples.

CDR3 coding DNA: TGTGCCAGCAGTTTTGTAGGGGGAAGGTATGGCTACACCTTC. Translation: CASSFVGGRYGYTF. The chain couples TRBV12-3 or TRBV12-4 to TRBJ1-2; a possible D gene is TRBD1 (6 bases). The CDR3 runs 14 residues. V gave up 3 bases and J gave up 5 bases, with 13 bases separating them.